This T cell receptor beta chain originates from a study of fetal regulatory T cell absence and autoimmunity. Study as a whole: Exocrine pancreas autoimmunity occurred in IPEX patients lacking clinical diabetes.

V shed 3 bases, J shed 4 bases, and the junction held 18 bases outside the gene matches. CDR1 SNHLY and CDR2 FYNNEI come from the germline V gene. The CDR3 sequence is 19 residues long. To note about this clone: Its antigen is as yet unknown.

The assay was immunoSEQ multiplex PCR, and TCRdb's table has in-frame clones only and misses some. The repertoire holds 85,000 to 100,000 clones, with roughly 70% as singletons. Study-wide results and limits: Some top pancreas TCR clones were over 80-fold enriched versus cord blood.

This TCR came from a male donor with IPEX syndrome. The gene calls are TRBV2 and TRBJ1-2; 9 nucleotides agree with TRBD1. Sequences were obtained from pancreas tissue. The CDR3 region has the DNA TGTGCCAGCAGTGACGTATTGGACAGGGGACTTAAAAACATCTATGGCTACACCTTC. Residues: CASSDVLDRGLKNIYGYTF. Together with reference TRBV2 and TRBJ1-2, the CDR3 gives the full variable domain: EPEVTQTPSHQVTQMGQEVILRCVPISNHLYFYWYRQILGQKVEFLVSFYNNEISEKSEIFDDQFSVERPDGSNFTLKIRSTKLEDSAMYFCASSDVLDRGLKNIYGYTFGSGTRLTVV.